These 10 T cell receptor beta chains originate from one sample sequenced in a study of regulatory T cells in long-lasting Graves disease. CDR3 regions were amplified by Arm-PCR using iRepertoire HTBI primers to build TCR beta libraries. TCRdb recomputed calls from the multiplex PCR reads with MiXCR, one row per CDR3 protein. The table has 500,000 to 800,000 distinct CDR3 sequences, around 30% seen once. Time point specified: persistent/refractory GD, antithyroid drugs over 5 years with positive TRAb. From RNA extracted from PBMCs, the TCR library was made. The input for sequencing was peripheral blood mononuclear cells (PBMCs), taken when the disease was refractory, from a patient treated with antithyroid drugs. All receptors come from a female donor with Graves disease.

This clonotype was detected ten times or more. The chain recombines TRBV12-3 or TRBV12-4 with TRBJ1-1; D ambiguous. The V and J ends lost 3 bases and 3 bases respectively, with 8 bases between them. The CDR3 is made up of 13 amino acids. CDR3 nucleotide sequence: TGTGCCAGCAGTTTGGGTTGGGACACTGAAGCTTTCTTT. It translates to CASSLGWDTEAFF.

This chain uses TRBV28 with TRBJ1-3, with a weak D call TRBD1 (5 bases). Germline CDR1 MDHEN, CDR2 SYDVKM. Deletions cut 11 bases from V and 2 bases from J, with 13 bases between. There are 13 residues in the CDR3. The CDR3 coding sequence is TGTGCCGGCCGACAGAACCCTGGAAACACCATATATTTT. It encodes CAGRQNPGNTIYF.

CDR3 protein: CASSQTGLPNEKLFF. CDR3 nucleotides: TGTGCCAGCAGCCAGACAGGGCTGCCTAATGAAAAACTGTTTTTT. This chain joins TRBV2 and TRBJ1-4, with 7 bases matching TRBD1. CDR3 length: 15 amino acids. Germline V CDR1 and CDR2: SNHLY, FYNNEI. Trimming took 6 bases from V and 3 from J; bases not matched to a gene: 7.

The chain carries TRBV7-2 and TRBJ1-2; tentatively, D is TRBD1 (6 bases). V dropped 5 bases and J dropped 5 bases, with 21 bases sitting between them. Germline V gene sequence: CDR1 SGHTA, CDR2 FQGNSA. The CDR3 extends over 16 amino acids. DNA of the CDR3: TGTGCCAGCAGCCTGGGCATAGGGGGGGCCCAATATGGCTACACCTTC. Protein product: CASSLGIGGAQYGYTF.

The chain joins TRBV3-1 to TRBJ2-7, with D perhaps being TRBD1 or TRBD2 (5 bases each). The ends were cut back, 5 bases at V and 2 bases at J, with 10 bases in the middle. Per germline, CDR1 LGHDT and CDR2 YNNKEL (reference sequence). This CDR3 is 13 amino acids long. CDR3: CASSFRDPYEQYF. For the CDR3, the DNA is TGTGCCAGCAGCTTCCGGGACCCCTACGAGCAGTACTTC.

Points on this clonotype: Possible read error: a much larger clone is one base away. The chain carries TRBV6-2 or TRBV6-3 and TRBJ1-2; 10 nucleotides agree with TRBD1. This CDR3 has 12 amino acids. Germline V lookup: CDR1 MNHEY, CDR2 SVGEGT. V lost 8 bases, J lost 7 bases, and 4 bases stayed unmatched. The CDR3 coding sequence is TGTGCCAGCGGTGACAGGGGGCCTGGCTACACCTTC. It specifies CASGDRGPGYTF.

The chain recombines TRBV19 with TRBJ1-2; D may be TRBD1 (6 bases). Germline CDR1 is LNHDA and CDR2 is SQIVND (reference sequence). Trimming removed 3 bases from V and 4 bases from J, with 12 bases in between. The CDR3 loop spans 14 amino acids. In DNA, the CDR3 is TGTGCCAGTAGTATTGGGTCAGGGGTCTATGGCTACACCTTC. Translating gives CASSIGSGVYGYTF.

This clonotype was seen a handful of times. V gene TRBV12-3 or TRBV12-4 combines with J gene TRBJ2-7; TRBD1 might be the D (6 bases). The CDR3 contains 14 residues. Trimming shortened V by 5 bases and J by 3 bases, and 14 bases separated the two germline ends. CDR3 sequence: CASSPAGEFYEQYF. CDR3 DNA sequence: TGTGCCAGCAGTCCCGCAGGGGAGTTCTACGAGCAGTACTTC.

This clonotype was picked up a small number of times. CDR3 DNA sequence: TGTGCCACCAGCAGAGTGGCAGGGATGAGCACTGAAGCTTTCTTT. Encoded protein: CATSRVAGMSTEAFF. The rearrangement uses TRBV15 and TRBJ1-1; a possible D gene is TRBD1 (5 bases). Germline V gives CDR1 LNHNV, CDR2 YYDKDF (reference sequence). V shed 1 base and J shed 4 bases, with 13 bases lying between them. The CDR3 is 15 amino acids.

A few counts support this clonotype. The chain uses TRBV12-3 or TRBV12-4 and TRBJ2-7; 9 bases match TRBD1. This CDR3 contains 14 residues. The V and J ends lost 5 bases and 4 bases, in that order; junction bases with no gene match: 6. The DNA for the CDR3 is TGTGCCAGCAGTGGGTGGGACAGGGAATACGAGCAGTACTTC. Protein product: CASSGWDREYEQYF.